The sequence of this TCR beta chain was determined in a study of radiation and T cells in renal cell carcinoma. Here immunoSEQ multiplex PCR was the method, and the copy in TCRdb shows in-frame clones only, minus some. The repertoire consists of around 94,000 clones, with 80% to 90% occurring once and the leading ten covering about 7.9%. Time point indicated: baseline pretreatment blood. Treatment given: 15 Gy SBRT to primary tumor, nephrectomy 4 weeks later. Serial blood draws occurred at baseline and 2 and 4 weeks post-SBRT. Clear cell pathology was present in this patient's renal cell carcinoma. Study-level findings and limits: From baseline, blood top tumor clonotypes peaked at 2 weeks post-radiation. Pretreatment tumor biopsies were lacking, so baseline clonotypes are unknown.

CDR3 size: 15 residues. Trimming left V 5 bases short and J 1 base short, with 14 bases between. Germline assignment: CDR1 MNHNS and CDR2 SASEGT. In regard to this clone: Its specificity is unknown.

The genes are TRBV6-1 and TRBJ1-1; D not certain. The sequencing used blood, collected from a patient whose treatment included radiotherapy and nephrectomy. The receptor was isolated from a man over 45 with renal cell carcinoma. The CDR3 here is CASSTSGLENTEAFF. The CDR3 coding sequence is TGTGCCAGCAGTACCTCGGGTTTAGAGAACACTGAAGCTTTCTTT.